This TCR beta chain was observed in a study of T cells in Graves' hyperthyroidism and ophthalmopathy. Study-level background: Peripheral blood specimens were obtained at initial diagnosis, prior to any treatment. Study observations and caveats: Ophthalmopathy was distinguished from stable hyperthyroidism by 13 V-J signatures.

RNA transcripts gave rise to amplified TCR beta CDR3 regions. TCR CDR3 regions were first amplified by RT-PCR with HTBI primers. Each CDR3 protein is one row after TCRdb ran MiXCR on the multiplex PCR reads. The sample shows 600,000 or so distinct CDR3 sequences, more than 14% of them seen only once. Ophthalmopathy patients all had a Clinical Activity Score of at least 3, a NOSPECS grade of at least 4 and disease under 3 months old. Diagnosing involved the use of clinical symptoms, serum thyroxine and TRAb, thyroid ultrasound and orbital computed tomography. This clonotype was found many times. Its antigen is unidentified. This CDR3 contains 18 residues. The germline CDR1 and CDR2 sequences are MNHEY and SVGEGT. J was trimmed by 6 bases and V by 6 bases; bases with no gene match: 11.

The specimen sequenced was blood. This chain connects TRBV6-2 or TRBV6-3 to TRBJ2-1; 16 bases line up with TRBD2. This TCR was sampled from a woman between 45 and 60 years old with Graves' ophthalmopathy. The CDR3 sequence is CASSSPPGLAGGGNEQFF. Written as DNA, the CDR3 is TGTGCCAGCAGCTCCCCCCCGGGACTAGCGGGAGGGGGCAATGAGCAGTTCTTC.